This T cell receptor beta chain was recovered during a study of blood T cell repertoires in COVID-19. About the study: The United States, Italy and Spain were the sources of the acute and convalescent COVID-19 samples. T cells, B-cell-depleted T cells, or PBMCs supplied cDNA or gDNA.

CDR3 length equals 14 residues. Germline V gene data show CDR1 as GTSNPN and CDR2 as SVGIG (reference sequence). As originally analysed: Counts of nucleated cells, estimated from reference gene primer amplification, were obtained. TCRdb keeps only in-frame clones here, not all; method: immunoSEQ multiplex PCR. V and J calls and clone size are those listed in that table; D and trimming were worked out from the DNA. The table includes approximately 70,000 clones, less than 95% detected once. The sequencing sample was made of peripheral blood. The source is a woman aged 55 to 70 with active COVID-19. V and J are TRBV30 and TRBJ2-7; perhaps TRBD1 as D (6 bases). DNA of the CDR3: TGTGCTGGAAGACAGTTCAGGGGTTCATACGAGCAGTACTTC. Translation: CAGRQFRGSYEQYF.